These 17 T cell receptor beta chains were sequenced from one sample in a study of T-cell memory formation after mild COVID-19. Via MiXCR, TCRdb re-called the 5' RACE reads, giving one row per CDR3 protein. This repertoire shows fewer than 350,000 distinct CDR3 sequences, roughly 13% found once; its top ten account for roughly 23%. Sample: PBMCs or a T cell subset sorted from them (not recorded which). The receptors derive from a man between 18 and 35 years old who had mild COVID-19 (a few samples of this study predate the infection). Cell type and time point are not known.

The chain joins TRBV7-2 to TRBJ2-2; D call uncertain. Germline CDR1 reads SGHTA; CDR2 reads FQGNSA. Trimming took off 1 base at V and 7 bases at J, with 10 bases between the two ends. This CDR3 region has 14 residues. DNA of the CDR3: TGTGCCAGCAGCTTAGTAGGTTGGCACGGGGAGCTGTTTTTT. Translating gives CASSLVGWHGELFF.

There are many counts of this clonotype. The gene calls are TRBV4-1 and TRBJ2-3; D gene unclear. Deletions cut 0 bases from V and 0 bases from J, with 10 bases between. This CDR3 spans 16 amino acids. CDR1 and CDR2 from the germline V gene are MGHRA and YSYEKL. In DNA, the CDR3 is TGCGCCAGCAGCCAAGAACAGAGACCTAGCACAGATACGCAGTATTTT. Translation gives CASSQEQRPSTDTQYF.

This clonotype occurred many times. Here the CDR3 reads CASSLETSEETQYF. CDR3 bases: TGCGCCAGCAGCTTGGAGACATCTGAAGAGACCCAGTACTTC. This rearrangement joins TRBV5-1 to TRBJ2-5; D gene uncertain. The V end was cut by 0 bases, the J end by 3 bases, with 9 bases between. CDR3 length: 14 residues. The germline CDR1 and CDR2 sequences are SGHRS and YFSETQ.

This clonotype has at least ten counts. V and J are TRBV7-2 and TRBJ2-3; 11 bases agree with TRBD1. The germline CDR1 and CDR2 sequences are SGHTA and FQGNSA. The CDR3 runs 15 residues. After removal of 5 bases from V and 4 bases from J, the junction contained 5 bases not matched to a gene. The CDR3 DNA reads TGTGCCAGCAGCCGCCGGGACAGGGGGGCAGATACGCAGTATTTT. This encodes CASSRRDRGADTQYF.

This clonotype is a singleton in its sample. The chain carries TRBV7-2 and TRBJ2-2, with a weak D call TRBD1 (6 bases). The V end lost 7 bases, the J end lost 3 bases, and 12 bases lay between the germline ends. The V gene's germline CDR1 is SGHTA and CDR2 FQGNSA. This CDR3 comprises 14 residues. The CDR3 DNA sequence: TGTGCCAGCACCCTGGACAGTTACACCGGGGAGCTGTTTTTT. Protein sequence: CASTLDSYTGELFF.

V gene TRBV6-2 or TRBV6-3 combines with J gene TRBJ2-1, with 10 nucleotides matching TRBD2. Germline V gene lookup returns CDR1 MNHEY and CDR2 SVGEGT. CDR3 length equals 17 residues. V lost 2 bases to trimming and J lost 2 bases; unmatched junction nucleotides: 6. CDR3 DNA: TGTGCCAGCAGTTACCTAGCGGGGGCCCCTACCTACAATGAGCAGTTCTTC. As protein: CASSYLAGAPTYNEQFF.

The rearrangement uses TRBV25-1 and TRBJ2-5; unclear D gene. CDR1 MGHDK and CDR2 SYGVNS come from the germline V gene. V lost 6 bases and J lost 4, with 15 bases in between. This CDR3 has 14 amino acids. CDR3 sequence: CASREGTAAETQYF. The CDR3 DNA is TGTGCCAGCAGGGAAGGCACCGCCGCAGAGACCCAGTACTTC.

V gene TRBV6-2 or TRBV6-3 combines with J gene TRBJ1-1; D is uncertain. V lost 0 bases and J lost 7, with 9 bases in between. The germline CDR1 and CDR2 sequences are MNHEY and SVGEGT. The CDR3 covers 13 residues. In nucleotides, the CDR3 is TGTGCCAGCAGTTACTCGCCTCGACATGAAGCTTTCTTT. Residues: CASSYSPRHEAFF.

This clonotype was detected a few times. This chain links TRBV4-1 with TRBJ1-6, with no clear D. The CDR3 extends over 12 amino acids. In germline, CDR1 is MGHRA, CDR2 YSYEKL. V lost 1 base and J lost 9, with 4 bases in between. Written as DNA, the CDR3 is TGCGCCAGCAGCCAAGGGATTTCACCCCTCCACTTT. Protein product: CASSQGISPLHF.

V usage is TRBV29-1 and J usage is TRBJ1-2; TRBD1 matches at 7 bases. Germline V gene lookup returns CDR1 SQVTM and CDR2 ANQGSEA. The trim removed 7 bases at V and 4 bases at J, leaving 9 bases unmatched. CDR3 length: 13 residues. The CDR3 reads CSARQGTGYGYTF. The CDR3 bases are TGCAGCGCTCGACAGGGAACCGGCTATGGCTACACCTTC. Drawing the rest from reference TRBV29-1 and TRBJ1-2, the complete variable domain is SAVISQKPSRDICQRGTSLTIQCQVDSQVTMMFWYRQQPGQSLTLIATANQGSEATYESGFVIDKFPISRPNLTFSTLTVSNMSPEDSSIYLCSARQGTGYGYTFGSGTRLTVV.

This clonotype was found a few times. The chain combines TRBV7-2 with TRBJ2-1, with D possibly being TRBD2 (5 bases). V lost 7 bases and J 0 bases, leaving 16 bases between the germline ends. Germline loops: CDR1 SGHTA, CDR2 FQGNSA. The CDR3 extends over 16 amino acids. The chain's CDR3 is CASTLLGLYSYNEQFF. DNA for the CDR3: TGTGCCAGCACCCTACTTGGACTCTACTCCTACAATGAGCAGTTCTTC. The whole variable domain, filled in from reference TRBV7-2 and TRBJ2-1, reads GAGVSQSPSNKVTEKGKDVELRCDPISGHTALYWYRQSLGQGLEFLIYFQGNSAPDKSGLPSDRFSAERTGGSVSTLTIQRTQQEDSAVYLCASTLLGLYSYNEQFFGPGTRLTVL.

The chain couples TRBV5-1 to TRBJ2-3; D is uncertain. The V gene's germline CDR1 is SGHRS and CDR2 YFSETQ. The V and J ends lost 2 bases and 5 bases respectively, with 12 bases between them. There are 14 residues in the CDR3. The CDR3, as DNA: TGCGCCAGCAGCTTTCGGCCACTTCGAGATACGCAGTATTTT. This sequence encodes CASSFRPLRDTQYF.

CDR3 in DNA: TGCAGTGCCCGGGATTTTAACTATGGCTACACCTTC. It encodes CSARDFNYGYTF. The chain carries TRBV20-1 and TRBJ1-2, with D unresolved. CDR1 is DFQATT, CDR2 SNEGSKA, per germline (reference sequence). CDR3 length equals 12 residues. Trimming removed 6 bases from V and 1 base from J, with 9 bases in between.

This clonotype was seen just once. CDR3: CASSLGRGGRAYNEQFF. The DNA of the CDR3 is TGCGCCAGCAGCTTGGGCCGGGGCGGGAGGGCTTACAATGAGCAGTTCTTC. The V call is TRBV5-1, the J call TRBJ2-1; 9 nucleotides align to TRBD2. This CDR3 spans 17 amino acids. V trimming: 0 bases; J trimming: 4 bases; junction bases outside the gene matches: 8. Germline V CDR1 and CDR2: SGHRS, YFSETQ.

This clonotype appeared many times. The chain joins TRBV7-2 to TRBJ2-3; the match to TRBD1 covers 8 bases. This CDR3 has 15 residues. Germline lookup yields CDR1 SGHTA and CDR2 FQGNSA. The J segment lost 0 bases and the V segment lost 3 bases, leaving 2 bases of the junction unmatched. The chain's CDR3 is CASSFGQGSTDTQYF. The CDR3, as DNA: TGTGCCAGCAGCTTCGGACAGGGAAGCACAGATACGCAGTATTTT.

V and J are TRBV12-5 and TRBJ2-5, with 7 positions matching TRBD2. CDR1 is LGHNT and CDR2 is FRNRAP in the germline V gene. The ends lost 4 bases at V and 5 bases at J; junction bases unmatched: 7. The CDR3 sequence is 14 residues long. Written as DNA, the CDR3 is TGTGCTAGTGGTTCGGGGGGTTTCGGTGAGACCCAGTACTTC. Its translation is CASGSGGFGETQYF.

This chain links TRBV11-2 with TRBJ2-5, with TRBD2 matching 8 bases. V was pared by 0 bases and J by 5 bases, with 8 bases of the junction left unmatched. CDR1 SGHAT and CDR2 FQNNGV come from the germline V gene. There are 16 residues in the CDR3. CDR3 residues: CASSLDRGASGETQYF. The DNA of the CDR3 is TGTGCCAGCAGCTTAGATCGGGGGGCTAGCGGGGAGACCCAGTACTTC.